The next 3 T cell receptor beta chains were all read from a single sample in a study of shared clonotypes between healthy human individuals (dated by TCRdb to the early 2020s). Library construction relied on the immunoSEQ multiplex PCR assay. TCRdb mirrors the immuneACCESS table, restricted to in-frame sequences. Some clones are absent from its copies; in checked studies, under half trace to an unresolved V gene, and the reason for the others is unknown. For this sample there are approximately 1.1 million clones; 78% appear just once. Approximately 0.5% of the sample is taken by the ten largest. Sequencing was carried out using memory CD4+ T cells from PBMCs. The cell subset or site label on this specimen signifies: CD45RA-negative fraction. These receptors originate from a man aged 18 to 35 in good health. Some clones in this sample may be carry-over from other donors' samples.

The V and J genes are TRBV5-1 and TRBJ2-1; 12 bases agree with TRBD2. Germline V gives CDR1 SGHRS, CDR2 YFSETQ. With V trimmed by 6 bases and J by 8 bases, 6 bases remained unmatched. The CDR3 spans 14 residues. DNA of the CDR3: TGCGCCAGCATGGAGACTAGCGGGAGCGATGAGCAGTTCTTC. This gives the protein CASMETSGSDEQFF. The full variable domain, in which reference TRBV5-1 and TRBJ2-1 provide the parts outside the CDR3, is KAGVTQTPRYLIKTRGQQVTLSCSPISGHRSVSWYQQTPGQGLQFLFEYFSETQRNKGNFPGRFSGRQFSNSRSEMNVSTLELGDSALYLCASMETSGSDEQFFGPGTRLTVL.

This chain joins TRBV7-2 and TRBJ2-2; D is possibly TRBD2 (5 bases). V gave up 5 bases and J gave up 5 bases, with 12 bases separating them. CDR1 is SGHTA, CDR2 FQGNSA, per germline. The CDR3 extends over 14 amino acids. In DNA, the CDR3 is TGTGCCAGCAGCCCCCCCCGCGGGACCGGGGAGCTGTTTTTT. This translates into CASSPPRGTGELFF. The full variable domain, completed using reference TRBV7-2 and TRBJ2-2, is GAGVSQSPSNKVTEKGKDVELRCDPISGHTALYWYRQSLGQGLEFLIYFQGNSAPDKSGLPSDRFSAERTGGSVSTLTIQRTQQEDSAVYLCASSPPRGTGELFFGEGSRLTVL.

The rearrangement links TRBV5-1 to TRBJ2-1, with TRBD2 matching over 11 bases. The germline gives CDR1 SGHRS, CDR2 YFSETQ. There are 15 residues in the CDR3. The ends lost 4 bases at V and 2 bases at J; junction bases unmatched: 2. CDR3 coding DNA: TGCGCCAGCAGCCAGACTAGCGGGACCTACAATGAGCAGTTCTTC. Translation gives CASSQTSGTYNEQFF.